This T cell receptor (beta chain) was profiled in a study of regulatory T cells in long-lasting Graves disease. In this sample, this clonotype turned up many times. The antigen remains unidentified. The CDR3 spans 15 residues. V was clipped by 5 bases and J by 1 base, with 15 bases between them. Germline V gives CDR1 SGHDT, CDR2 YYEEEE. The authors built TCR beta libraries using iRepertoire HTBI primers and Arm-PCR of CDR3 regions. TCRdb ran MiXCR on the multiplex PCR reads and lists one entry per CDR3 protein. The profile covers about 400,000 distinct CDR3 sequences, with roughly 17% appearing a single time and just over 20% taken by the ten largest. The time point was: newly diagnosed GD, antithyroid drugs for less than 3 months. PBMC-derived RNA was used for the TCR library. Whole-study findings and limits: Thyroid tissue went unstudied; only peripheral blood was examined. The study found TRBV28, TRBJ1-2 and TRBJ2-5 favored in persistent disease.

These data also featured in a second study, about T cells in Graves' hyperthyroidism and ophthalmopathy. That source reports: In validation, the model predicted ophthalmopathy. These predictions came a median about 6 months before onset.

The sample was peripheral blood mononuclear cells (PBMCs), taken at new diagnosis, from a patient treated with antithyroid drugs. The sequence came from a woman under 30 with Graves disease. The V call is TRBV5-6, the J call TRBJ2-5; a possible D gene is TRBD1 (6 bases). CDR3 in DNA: TGTGCCAGCAGAAAAGGCACAGGGATCCAAGAGACCCAGTACTTC. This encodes CASRKGTGIQETQYF. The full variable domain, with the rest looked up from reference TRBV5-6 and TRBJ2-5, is DAGVTQSPTHLIKTRGQQVTLRCSPKSGHDTVSWYQQALGQGPQFIFQYYEEEERQRGNFPDRFSGHQFPNYSSELNVNALLLGDSALYLCASRKGTGIQETQYFGPGTRLLVL.